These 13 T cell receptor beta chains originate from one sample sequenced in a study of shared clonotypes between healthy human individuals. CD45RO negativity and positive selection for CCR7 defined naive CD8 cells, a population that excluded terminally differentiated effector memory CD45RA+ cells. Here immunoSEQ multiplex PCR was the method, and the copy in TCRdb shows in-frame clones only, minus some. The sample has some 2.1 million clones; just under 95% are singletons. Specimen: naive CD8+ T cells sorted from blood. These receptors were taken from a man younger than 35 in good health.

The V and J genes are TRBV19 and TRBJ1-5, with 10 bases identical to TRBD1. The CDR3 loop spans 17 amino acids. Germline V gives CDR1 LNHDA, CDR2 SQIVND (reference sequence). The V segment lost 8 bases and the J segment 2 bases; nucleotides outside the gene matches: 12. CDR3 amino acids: CASQVVTGGIGNQPQHF. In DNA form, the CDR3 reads TGTGCCAGTCAGGTGGTGACAGGGGGCATTGGCAATCAGCCCCAGCATTTT.

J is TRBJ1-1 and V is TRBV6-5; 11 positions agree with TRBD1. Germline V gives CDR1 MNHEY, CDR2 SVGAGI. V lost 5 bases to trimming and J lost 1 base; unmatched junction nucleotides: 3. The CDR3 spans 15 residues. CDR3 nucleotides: TGTGCCAGCAGTATCGGGACAGGGGGGAACACTGAAGCTTTCTTT. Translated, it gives CASSIGTGGNTEAFF.

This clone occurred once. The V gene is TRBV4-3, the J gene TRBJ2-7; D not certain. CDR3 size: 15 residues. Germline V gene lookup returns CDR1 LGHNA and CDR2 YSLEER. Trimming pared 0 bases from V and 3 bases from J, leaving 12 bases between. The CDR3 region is CASSQERPGYYEQYF. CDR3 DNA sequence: TGCGCCAGCAGCCAAGAACGTCCCGGTTACTACGAGCAGTACTTC.

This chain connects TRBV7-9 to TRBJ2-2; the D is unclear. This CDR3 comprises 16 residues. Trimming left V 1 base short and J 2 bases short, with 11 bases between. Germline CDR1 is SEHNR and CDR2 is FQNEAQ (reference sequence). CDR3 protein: CASSLDWGINTGELFF. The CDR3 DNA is TGTGCCAGCAGCTTAGACTGGGGTATAAACACCGGGGAGCTGTTTTTT.

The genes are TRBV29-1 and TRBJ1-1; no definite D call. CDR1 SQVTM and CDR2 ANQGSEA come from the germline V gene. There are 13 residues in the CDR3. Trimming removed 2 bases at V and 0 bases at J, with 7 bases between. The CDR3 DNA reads TGCAGCGTTGAATTAAGGGTGAACACTGAAGCTTTCTTT. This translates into CSVELRVNTEAFF.

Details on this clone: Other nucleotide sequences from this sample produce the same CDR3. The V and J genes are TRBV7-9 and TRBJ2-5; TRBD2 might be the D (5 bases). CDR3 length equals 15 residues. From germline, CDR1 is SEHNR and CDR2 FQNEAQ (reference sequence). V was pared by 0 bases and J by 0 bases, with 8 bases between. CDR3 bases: TGTGCCAGCAGCTTAGCGGTCGGGGACCAAGAGACCCAGTACTTC. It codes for CASSLAVGDQETQYF.

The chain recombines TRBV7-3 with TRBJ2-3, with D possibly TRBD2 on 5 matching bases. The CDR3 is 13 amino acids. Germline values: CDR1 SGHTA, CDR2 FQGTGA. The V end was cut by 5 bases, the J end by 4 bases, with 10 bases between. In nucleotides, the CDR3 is TGTGCCAGCAGCCCCTCGGGGTCAGATACGCAGTATTTT. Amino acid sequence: CASSPSGSDTQYF.

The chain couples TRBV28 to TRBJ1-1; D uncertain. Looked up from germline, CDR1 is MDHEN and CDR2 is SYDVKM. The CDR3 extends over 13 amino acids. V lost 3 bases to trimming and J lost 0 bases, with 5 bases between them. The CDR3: CASSFYVNTEAFF. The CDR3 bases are TGTGCCAGCAGTTTTTACGTGAACACTGAAGCTTTCTTT.

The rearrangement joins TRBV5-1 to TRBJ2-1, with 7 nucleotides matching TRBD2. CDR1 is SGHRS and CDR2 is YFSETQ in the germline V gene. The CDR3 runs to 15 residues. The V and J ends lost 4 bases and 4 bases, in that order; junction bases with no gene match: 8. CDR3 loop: CASSREAGTYNEQFF. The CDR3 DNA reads TGCGCCAGCAGCCGGGAGGCAGGGACGTACAATGAGCAGTTCTTC.

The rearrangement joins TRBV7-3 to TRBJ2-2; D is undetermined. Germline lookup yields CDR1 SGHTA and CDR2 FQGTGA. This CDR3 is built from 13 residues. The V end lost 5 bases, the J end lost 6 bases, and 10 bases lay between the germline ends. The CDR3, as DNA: TGTGCCAGCAGCCCCCTTGGCGCCGGGGAGCTGTTTTTT. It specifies CASSPLGAGELFF.

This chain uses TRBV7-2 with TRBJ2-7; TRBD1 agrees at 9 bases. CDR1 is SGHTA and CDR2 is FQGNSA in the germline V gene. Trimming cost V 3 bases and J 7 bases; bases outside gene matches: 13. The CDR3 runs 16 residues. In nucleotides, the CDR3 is TGTGCCAGCAGCTTCCAGAGGACAGGGGAGTTTGGAGAGCAGTACTTC. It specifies CASSFQRTGEFGEQYF. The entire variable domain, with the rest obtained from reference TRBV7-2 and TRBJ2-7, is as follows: GAGVSQSPSNKVTEKGKDVELRCDPISGHTALYWYRQSLGQGLEFLIYFQGNSAPDKSGLPSDRFSAERTGGSVSTLTIQRTQQEDSAVYLCASSFQRTGEFGEQYFGPGTRLTVT.

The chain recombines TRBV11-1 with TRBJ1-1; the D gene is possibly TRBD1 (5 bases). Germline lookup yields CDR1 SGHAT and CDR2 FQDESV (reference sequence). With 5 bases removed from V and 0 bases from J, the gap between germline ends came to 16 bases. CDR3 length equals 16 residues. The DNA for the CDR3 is TGTGCCAGCAGCCCCAGCTCCGGGACTTTGAACACTGAAGCTTTCTTT. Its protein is CASSPSSGTLNTEAFF.

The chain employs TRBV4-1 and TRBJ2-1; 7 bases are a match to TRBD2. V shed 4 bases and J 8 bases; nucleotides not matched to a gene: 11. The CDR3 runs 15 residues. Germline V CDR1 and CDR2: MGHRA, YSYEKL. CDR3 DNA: TGCGCCAGCAGCCCCCCTCGCGGGAGATGGGATGAGCAGTTCTTC. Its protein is CASSPPRGRWDEQFF.